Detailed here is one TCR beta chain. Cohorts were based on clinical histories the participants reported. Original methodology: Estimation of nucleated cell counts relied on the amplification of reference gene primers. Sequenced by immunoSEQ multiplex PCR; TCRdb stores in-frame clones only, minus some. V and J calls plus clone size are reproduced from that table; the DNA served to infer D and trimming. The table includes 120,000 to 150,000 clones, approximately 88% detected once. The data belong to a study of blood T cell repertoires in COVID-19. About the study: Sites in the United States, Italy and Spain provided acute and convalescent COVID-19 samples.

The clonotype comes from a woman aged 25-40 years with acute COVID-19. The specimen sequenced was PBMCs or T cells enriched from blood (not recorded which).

The CDR3 DNA sequence: TGCGCCAGCAGTCGGACTAGCGGGAGGGACGAGCAGTACTTC. Translation: CASSRTSGRDEQYF. This chain connects TRBV23-1 to TRBJ2-7; TRBD2 aligns across 15 bases. TRBV23-1 is designated an ORF whose function remains uncertain. The CDR3 length is 14 residues. V trimming: 4 bases; J trimming: 5 bases; junction bases outside the gene matches: 0.